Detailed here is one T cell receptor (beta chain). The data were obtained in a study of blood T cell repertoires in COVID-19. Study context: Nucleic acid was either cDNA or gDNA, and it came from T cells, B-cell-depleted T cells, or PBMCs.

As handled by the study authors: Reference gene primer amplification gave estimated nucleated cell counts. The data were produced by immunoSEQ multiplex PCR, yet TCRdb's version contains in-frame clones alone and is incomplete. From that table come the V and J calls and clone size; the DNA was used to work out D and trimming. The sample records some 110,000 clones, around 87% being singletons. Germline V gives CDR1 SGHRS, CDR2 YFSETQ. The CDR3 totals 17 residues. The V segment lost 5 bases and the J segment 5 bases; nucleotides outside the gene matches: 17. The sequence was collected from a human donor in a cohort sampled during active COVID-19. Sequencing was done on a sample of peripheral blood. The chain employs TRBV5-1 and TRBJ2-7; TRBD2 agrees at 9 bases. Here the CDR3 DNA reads TGCGCCAGCAGTTCCAGGGGTAAGGCTAGCGGGGACCACGAGCAGTACTTC. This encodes CASSSRGKASGDHEQYF.